This record looks at one TCR beta chain sequence and its context. Its antigen is still unknown. Just one base apart from a much larger clone, this may be a read error. Germline V gene sequence: CDR1 SQVTM, CDR2 ANQGSEA. The CDR3 runs 13 residues. V gave up 6 bases and J gave up 3 bases, with 13 bases separating them. This record belongs to a study of T cell repertoires in cytomegalovirus infection. At the level of the study: Public TCR beta signatures provided an indication of both CMV infection and a matching HLA type. Study-wide results and caveats: Identification of carriers of CMV plus the relevant HLA was achieved through cumulative public TCR beta family frequency. There were HLA-C-restricted CMV-specific TCR beta clonotypes dominating the ex vivo response.

TCRdb analysed the reads with MiXCR anew, one entry per CDR3 protein. In the table there are roughly 190,000 distinct CDR3 sequences, less than 9.5% of which are singletons. The sample was PBMCs. The TCR was taken from a human donor in good health (CMV status not recorded). Some clones in this sample may be carry-over from other donors' samples. The chain is built from TRBV29-1 and TRBJ2-3; maybe TRBD1 (6 bases). CDR3 protein: CSVAAGQTDTQYF. CDR3 nucleotide sequence: TGCAGCGTCGCCGCCGGACAGACAGATACGCAGTATTTT.